The 31 T cell receptor beta chains presented below share a single source sample, sequenced in a study of T cell repertoires in cytomegalovirus infection. From the reads, TCRdb called clonotypes with MiXCR, one entry per CDR3 protein. The sample holds 650,000 to 850,000 distinct CDR3 sequences; under 35% are singletons and the top ten take about an eighth. What these receptors recognize is not known. The sample was cultured CD8+ T cells from PBMCs, taken from culture after CMV antigen stimulation. The source is a human donor in good health (CMV status not recorded). Some clones in this sample may be carry-over from other donors' samples.

This sequence joins TRBV15 and TRBJ1-2, with D maybe TRBD1 (6 bases). Germline lookup yields CDR1 LNHNV and CDR2 YYDKDF (reference sequence). The germline V and J ends were trimmed by 0 bases and 4 bases, with 12 bases remaining between them. This CDR3 contains 15 residues. CDR3 DNA: TGTGCCACCAGCAGAGACCGACAGGCAATCTATGGCTACACCTTC. Encoded protein: CATSRDRQAIYGYTF. Supplemented by reference TRBV15 and TRBJ1-2, the full variable domain reads DAMVIQNPRYQVTQFGKPVTLSCSQTLNHNVMYWYQQKSSQAPKLLFHYYDKDFNNEADTPDNFQSRRPNTSFCFLDIRSPGLGDTAMYLCATSRDRQAIYGYTFGSGTRLTVV.

This sequence joins TRBV19 and TRBJ2-3; 7 positions agree with TRBD1. This CDR3 contains 15 residues. Germline V gives CDR1 LNHDA, CDR2 SQIVND (reference sequence). The ends lost 6 bases at V and 14 bases at J; junction bases unmatched: 20. The CDR3 here is CASRLTGTDPFFRYF. CDR3 bases: TGTGCCAGTAGACTGACAGGGACCGATCCCTTTTTTAGGTATTTT.

The V gene is TRBV5-1, the J gene TRBJ1-1; no clear D. The CDR3 spans 15 residues. Germline CDR1 is SGHRS and CDR2 is YFSETQ. V was shortened by 5 bases and J by 5 bases, with 19 bases between the two germline ends. The CDR3 loop reads CASRETGVVTTEAFF. In nucleotides, the CDR3 is TGCGCCAGCAGAGAGACTGGGGTCGTAACGACTGAAGCTTTCTTT. Using reference TRBV5-1 and TRBJ1-1 for the parts outside the CDR3, the full variable domain is KAGVTQTPRYLIKTRGQQVTLSCSPISGHRSVSWYQQTPGQGLQFLFEYFSETQRNKGNFPGRFSGRQFSNSRSEMNVSTLELGDSALYLCASRETGVVTTEAFFGQGTRLTVV.

This clonotype has only a few counts. V gene TRBV6-2 or TRBV6-3 combines with J gene TRBJ2-7; no clear D gene. With 7 bases removed from V and 2 bases from J, the gap between germline ends came to 12 bases. Germline V gene sequence: CDR1 MNHEY, CDR2 SVGEGT. The CDR3 covers 13 residues. The CDR3 loop is CASISSTTYEQYF. The DNA of the CDR3 is TGTGCCAGCATCTCCAGCACGACCTACGAGCAGTACTTC.

This clonotype was counted between two and nine times. This rearrangement joins TRBV4-3 to TRBJ1-5; TRBD1 is a possible D gene (5 bases). Germline lookup yields CDR1 LGHNA and CDR2 YSLEER. The length of the CDR3 is 17 residues. Trimming stripped 0 bases from V and 0 bases from J, with 12 bases between. CDR3 region: CASSQDRQFYSNQPQHF. The CDR3 DNA reads as TGCGCCAGCAGCCAAGATCGACAGTTTTATAGCAATCAGCCCCAGCATTTT.

V is TRBV29-1 and J is TRBJ2-1; D might be TRBD2 (5 bases). Looked up from germline, CDR1 is SQVTM and CDR2 is ANQGSEA. The length of the CDR3 is 14 residues. The V end lost 1 base, the J end lost 6 bases, and 13 bases lay between the germline ends. In DNA, the CDR3 is TGCAGCGTTGAAGGGCACGGTGGAGGCAATGAGCAGTTCTTC. It specifies CSVEGHGGGNEQFF.

J is TRBJ2-1 and V is TRBV19; D tentatively fits TRBD1 or TRBD2 (6 bases each). There are 19 residues in the CDR3. Germline CDR1 is LNHDA and CDR2 is SQIVND (reference sequence). Trimming took off 7 bases at V and 4 bases at J, with 29 bases between the two ends. CDR3 sequence (DNA): TGTGCCAGTACCAATAAGGGGACGGGGGCCATAGGAATTTACAATGAGCAGTTCTTC. Its translation is CASTNKGTGAIGIYNEQFF.

This clonotype was found many times. This chain connects TRBV6-5 to TRBJ1-1; TRBD1 matches at 8 bases. Germline V gene lookup returns CDR1 MNHEY and CDR2 SVGAGI. The junction had 1 base not matched to a gene; V was cut back by 2 bases and J by 5 bases. The CDR3 consists of 13 residues. The CDR3 reads CASSYDRGTEAFF. Written as DNA, the CDR3 is TGTGCCAGCAGTTACGACAGGGGTACTGAAGCTTTCTTT.

This clonotype was counted at least ten times. The chain employs TRBV7-3 and TRBJ2-4, with unresolved D. This CDR3 contains 14 residues. Trimming removed 6 bases from V and 1 base from J, with 10 bases in between. Looked up from germline, CDR1 is SGHTA and CDR2 is FQGTGA. CDR3 sequence (DNA): TGTGCCAGCAGTGGCTTGCTGGCCAAAAACATTCAGTACTTC. Its translation: CASSGLLAKNIQYF. Looking up the rest from reference TRBV7-3 and TRBJ2-4 gives the full variable domain: GAGVSQTPSNKVTEKGKYVELRCDPISGHTALYWYRQSLGQGPEFLIYFQGTGAADDSGLPNDRFFAVRPEGSVSTLKIQRTERGDSAVYLCASSGLLAKNIQYFGAGTRLSVL.

V and J are TRBV27 and TRBJ1-1, with 7 bases fitting TRBD1. Germline CDR1 reads MNHEY; CDR2 reads SMNVEV (reference sequence). The CDR3 covers 14 residues. Losses at the gene ends were 8 bases for V and 4 bases for J; bases not matched to a gene: 10. CDR3 sequence reads: CASPRGGAGTEAFF. The CDR3 DNA is TGTGCCAGCCCCAGGGGGGGGGCAGGCACTGAAGCTTTCTTT.

The V call is TRBV7-9, the J call TRBJ1-6; a weak D match, TRBD1 (5 bases). In germline, CDR1 is SEHNR, CDR2 FQNEAQ (reference sequence). V lost 7 bases to trimming and J lost 5 bases, with 9 bases between them. This CDR3 region has 13 residues. This chain's CDR3 is CASIQGHNSPLHF. For the CDR3, the DNA is TGTGCCAGCATCCAGGGCCATAATTCACCCCTCCACTTT.

A few counts support this clonotype. J is TRBJ1-1 and V is TRBV12-3 or TRBV12-4; D is possibly TRBD1 (5 bases). Trimming stripped 7 bases from V and 1 base from J, with 13 bases between. The CDR3 length is 14 residues. The CDR3 loop reads CASMVTGTNTEAFF. CDR3 coding DNA: TGTGCCAGCATGGTCACAGGTACGAACACTGAAGCTTTCTTT.

In its sample, this clonotype was seen a few times. V gene TRBV7-9 combines with J gene TRBJ1-4; D call uncertain. The CDR3 sequence is 14 residues long. V gave up 4 bases and J gave up 5 bases, with 11 bases separating them. Per the germline V gene, CDR1 is SEHNR and CDR2 is FQNEAQ (reference sequence). CDR3 in amino acids: CASSSQSRNEKLFF. CDR3 bases: TGTGCCAGCAGCTCACAATCCAGGAATGAAAAACTGTTTTTT.

This chain uses TRBV5-1 with TRBJ1-1; perhaps TRBD1 as D (5 bases). Germline V gene data show CDR1 as SGHRS and CDR2 as YFSETQ. V lost 1 base, J lost 3 bases, and 19 bases lay in between. There are 17 residues in the CDR3. The CDR3: CASSLTLQGRLDTEAFF. CDR3 nucleotide sequence: TGCGCCAGCAGCTTGACTCTCCAGGGACGTTTGGACACTGAAGCTTTCTTT.

This rearrangement joins TRBV6-5 to TRBJ1-1; D not certain. Trimming removed 6 bases from V and 2 bases from J, with 16 bases in between. This CDR3 region has 15 residues. Germline lookup yields CDR1 MNHEY and CDR2 SVGAGI. The chain's CDR3 is CASSNLAQLNTEAFF. Here the CDR3 DNA reads TGTGCCAGCAGCAACCTCGCCCAGCTTAACACTGAAGCTTTCTTT.

CDR3 bases: TGTGCTAGTGGTTGGCAGACTAGCGGACACACCGGGGAGCTGTTTTTT. This codes for CASGWQTSGHTGELFF. The chain has TRBV12-5 and TRBJ2-2; 9 nucleotides line up with TRBD2. The trim removed 4 bases at V and 3 bases at J, leaving 6 bases unmatched. CDR1 and CDR2 from the germline V gene are LGHNT and FRNRAP. The CDR3 loop spans 16 amino acids.

The chain has TRBV4-1 and TRBJ2-1, with 8 bases matching TRBD1. Germline lookup yields CDR1 MGHRA and CDR2 YSYEKL. The CDR3 spans 18 residues. With V trimmed by 1 base and J by 0 bases, 8 bases remained unmatched. Here the CDR3 DNA reads TGCGCCAGCAGCCAAGCAGACAGGGGTGGAGGCTCCTACAATGAGCAGTTCTTC. The encoded protein is CASSQADRGGGSYNEQFF.

This clonotype was seen a few times. The rearrangement joins TRBV28 to TRBJ2-7; 8 nucleotides align to TRBD1. V lost 3 bases and J lost 6; bases outside the gene matches: 7. The CDR3 totals 14 residues. Germline values: CDR1 MDHEN, CDR2 SYDVKM. CDR3 DNA: TGTGCCAGCAGTTTGACAGGGGCAGGGGGCGAGCAGTACGTC. Translation gives CASSLTGAGGEQYV.

Ten or more counts support this clonotype. This CDR3 is CASSPTENTEAFF. The CDR3 DNA follows: TGTGCCAGCAGCCCGACAGAGAACACTGAAGCTTTCTTT. This chain connects TRBV7-9 to TRBJ1-1; a possible D gene is TRBD1 (5 bases). The V end lost 5 bases, the J end lost 1 base, and 8 bases lay between the germline ends. Germline V gene sequence: CDR1 SEHNR, CDR2 FQNEAQ (reference sequence). The CDR3 length is 13 residues.

In its sample, this clonotype was seen many times. The chain uses TRBV10-3 and TRBJ1-2; weak D call: TRBD1 (5 bases). Germline-derived CDR1 and CDR2 are ENHRY and SYGVKD. V lost 2 bases, J lost 1 base, and 8 bases lay in between. This CDR3 has 14 amino acids. CDR3 loop: CAISEQGFNYGYTF. The CDR3 DNA reads as TGTGCCATCAGTGAGCAGGGCTTTAACTATGGCTACACCTTC.

This clonotype was recorded once. The chain is built from TRBV19 and TRBJ1-5; D is unclear. The CDR3 has 15 residues. V gave up 5 bases and J gave up 4 bases, with 15 bases separating them. Germline V CDR1 and CDR2: LNHDA, SQIVND (reference sequence). In DNA, the CDR3 is TGTGCCAGTAGTCCAACCAGGACCGCTAATCAGCCCCAGCATTTT. It is translated as CASSPTRTANQPQHF. The full variable domain, completed using reference TRBV19 and TRBJ1-5, is DGGITQSPKYLFRKEGQNVTLSCEQNLNHDAMYWYRQDPGQGLRLIYYSQIVNDFQKGDIAEGYSVSREKKESFPLTVTSAQKNPTAFYLCASSPTRTANQPQHFGDGTRLSIL.

This clonotype has at least ten counts. The chain recombines TRBV10-3 with TRBJ1-1, with 7 bases fitting TRBD1. Germline V gene data show CDR1 as ENHRY and CDR2 as SYGVKD. The CDR3 is 15 residues long. V lost 6 bases and J lost 2; bases outside the gene matches: 9. Written as DNA, the CDR3 is TGTGCCATCAGGACGGACAGGCGTTCCAACACTGAAGCTTTCTTT. This gives the protein CAIRTDRRSNTEAFF.

The J gene is TRBJ1-4, the V gene TRBV25-1; no firm D call. Germline V gene lookup returns CDR1 MGHDK and CDR2 SYGVNS. Trimming took 6 bases from V and 7 from J, leaving 21 bases between them. The CDR3 sequence is 16 residues long. CDR3 sequence reads: CASSVPWSLAGEKLFF. The CDR3 DNA reads as TGTGCCAGCAGCGTTCCATGGTCGCTTGCGGGTGAAAAACTGTTTTTT.

V is TRBV5-5 and J is TRBJ1-2, with 8 nucleotides matching TRBD1. CDR1 is SGHKS and CDR2 is YYEKEE in the germline V gene (reference sequence). V shed 0 bases, J shed 4 bases, and the junction held 11 bases outside the gene matches. CDR3 length: 17 residues. The CDR3 nucleotides are TGTGCCAGCAGCTTGGCGTGGTTTGCAGGGGGCGTCTATGGCTACACCTTC. Translating it yields CASSLAWFAGGVYGYTF.

There are many counts of this clonotype. The chain recombines TRBV7-2 with TRBJ2-3, with D possibly matching TRBD1 (6 bases). Germline CDR1 is SGHTA and CDR2 is FQGNSA. The V end was cut by 3 bases, the J end by 2 bases, with 18 bases between. This CDR3 comprises 17 residues. The CDR3 nucleotides are TGTGCCAGCAGCTTCGGACAGTTTCTTTTCTCCACAGATACGCAGTATTTT. Its translation: CASSFGQFLFSTDTQYF.

The V and J genes are TRBV19 and TRBJ2-1, with D unresolved. V lost 0 bases to trimming and J lost 7 bases, with 10 bases between them. Germline-derived CDR1 and CDR2 are LNHDA and SQIVND (reference sequence). The CDR3 extends over 14 amino acids. The CDR3: CASSIEGSWNEQFF. The CDR3 nucleotides are TGTGCCAGTAGTATAGAAGGCAGCTGGAATGAGCAGTTCTTC.

This chain joins TRBV7-6 and TRBJ2-7; no clear D. V lost 5 bases and J lost 2, with 13 bases in between. The CDR3 contains 14 residues. The germline V gene encodes CDR1 SGHVS and CDR2 FNYEAQ. CDR3 bases: TGTGCCAGCAGCCCCGGGTCTCGAACCTACGAGCAGTACTTC. It specifies CASSPGSRTYEQYF. Filled out from reference TRBV7-6 and TRBJ2-7, the complete variable domain reads GAGVSQSPRYKVTKRGQDVALRCDPISGHVSLYWYRQALGQGPEFLTYFNYEAQQDKSGLPNDRFSAERPEGSISTLTIQRTEQRDSAMYRCASSPGSRTYEQYFGPGTRLTVT.

The chain carries TRBV4-1 and TRBJ2-5; TRBD2 matches 7 bases. The V gene end was trimmed by 2 bases and the J gene end by 5 bases; junction bases not matched to a gene: 14. CDR3 length equals 17 residues. Germline lookup yields CDR1 MGHRA and CDR2 YSYEKL. The CDR3 DNA reads as TGCGCCAGCAGCCAAACTTGGATGGATGGGAGGGAGGAGACCCAGTACTTC. Its protein product is CASSQTWMDGREETQYF.

The V call is TRBV27, the J call TRBJ1-1; no clear D. CDR3 length equals 16 residues. Trimming took off 1 base at V and 1 base at J, with 13 bases between the two ends. Germline loops: CDR1 MNHEY, CDR2 SMNVEV (reference sequence). The CDR3 spells CASSLYPSRTNTEAFF. Written as DNA, the CDR3 is TGTGCCAGCAGTTTATACCCTAGCAGGACGAACACTGAAGCTTTCTTT.

This chain connects TRBV3-1 to TRBJ1-6; D remains unclear. The CDR3 spans 12 residues. Germline loops: CDR1 LGHDT, CDR2 YNNKEL (reference sequence). V was clipped by 8 bases and J by 11 bases, with 13 bases between them. CDR3: CASHTGNPPLHF. For the CDR3, the DNA is TGTGCCAGCCACACCGGGAATCCACCCCTCCACTTT.

The V gene is TRBV4-1, the J gene TRBJ1-2, with 11 nucleotides matching TRBD1. Germline values: CDR1 MGHRA, CDR2 YSYEKL. Trimming removed 1 base from V and 8 bases from J; junction bases left unmatched: 6. The CDR3 contains 15 residues. CDR3 protein: CASSQAGTGGEGYTF. The CDR3 region has the DNA TGCGCCAGCAGCCAAGCCGGGACAGGGGGAGAAGGCTACACCTTC.